These 15 T cell receptor beta chains were sequenced from one sample in a study of shared clonotypes between healthy human individuals. Naive CD8 cells comprised CD45RO-negative, CCR7-positively selected cells, excluding terminally differentiated effector memory CD45RA+ cells. Repertoires were generated with immunoSEQ multiplex PCR, while TCRdb's copy carries only in-frame clones and drops some. The repertoire has 2 million or so clones, about 95% of them found once; the top ten carry 0.85% to 1.3%. Specimen: naive CD8+ T cells sorted from blood. Receptors originate from a man aged 18 to 29 in good health.

The chain joins TRBV19 to TRBJ1-2, with TRBD1 identical over 8 bases. The V and J ends lost 3 bases and 5 bases, in that order; junction bases with no gene match: 14. The CDR3 is 17 amino acids. CDR1 and CDR2 from the germline V gene are LNHDA and SQIVND (reference sequence). CDR3 coding DNA: TGTGCCAGTAGTATTGGAGGGACAGGAGACGCCATATATGGCTACACCTTC. Amino acids: CASSIGGTGDAIYGYTF.

This chain uses TRBV5-1 with TRBJ1-1; D may be TRBD1 (6 bases). Per the germline V gene, CDR1 is SGHRS and CDR2 is YFSETQ. The CDR3 loop spans 15 amino acids. Trimming left V 2 bases short and J 0 bases short, with 11 bases between. CDR3 sequence reads: CASSLTPGVNTEAFF. CDR3 DNA sequence: TGCGCCAGCAGCTTAACACCAGGGGTGAACACTGAAGCTTTCTTT.

The chain carries TRBV2 and TRBJ1-6; no clear D gene. Per the germline V gene, CDR1 is SNHLY and CDR2 is FYNNEI. The CDR3 is made up of 15 amino acids. V lost 0 bases to trimming and J lost 9 bases, with 12 bases between them. The CDR3 nucleotides read TGTGCCAGCAGTGAAGCAGGATTTGGAAGTTCACCCCTCCACTTT. This sequence encodes CASSEAGFGSSPLHF.

The chain has TRBV6-1 and TRBJ2-3; the D is unclear. V lost 0 bases and J 4 bases, leaving 11 bases between the germline ends. The length of the CDR3 is 15 residues. From germline, CDR1 is MNHNS and CDR2 SASEGT. The CDR3 DNA is TGTGCCAGCAGTGAAGCGCTTCTGGACCCAGATACGCAGTATTTT. It translates to CASSEALLDPDTQYF.

This chain joins TRBV19 and TRBJ1-2, with 7 bases identical to TRBD1. This CDR3 has 15 residues. V shed 4 bases and J 7 bases; nucleotides not matched to a gene: 12. Germline CDR1 and CDR2: LNHDA and SQIVND (reference sequence). The CDR3 sequence is CASSTTGYGGTGYTF. The CDR3 nucleotides read TGTGCCAGTAGTACGACAGGGTACGGGGGTACTGGCTACACCTTC.

Of note for this clone: The sample has other DNA sequences that encode this CDR3 too. The CDR3 sequence: CASSLLSGETQYF. DNA of the CDR3: TGTGCCAGCAGTTTATTGAGCGGGGAGACCCAGTACTTC. The chain recombines TRBV27 with TRBJ2-5; possible D gene TRBD2, 6 bases. The CDR3 is made up of 13 amino acids. V was pared by 1 base and J by 5 bases, with 8 bases between. Germline V gene lookup returns CDR1 MNHEY and CDR2 SMNVEV (reference sequence).

The rearrangement links TRBV7-9 to TRBJ1-2, with unresolved D. Trimming stripped 1 base from V and 8 bases from J, with 17 bases between. Germline CDR1 reads SEHNR; CDR2 reads FQNEAQ (reference sequence). The CDR3 has 15 residues. The CDR3 coding sequence is TGTGCCAGCAGCTTAGGAGCCCCTAGCGAGAGGGGCTACACCTTC. This encodes CASSLGAPSERGYTF.

This clone appeared once. The rearrangement joins TRBV7-8 to TRBJ2-5; D call uncertain. V was clipped by 4 bases and J by 5 bases, with 17 bases between them. The CDR3 is 15 amino acids. The V gene's germline CDR1 is SGHVS and CDR2 FQNEAQ. The CDR3 sequence is CASSSKSWATETQYF. CDR3 nucleotides: TGTGCCAGCAGCTCTAAATCCTGGGCCACGGAGACCCAGTACTTC.

The DNA for the CDR3 is TGCGCCAGCACCTCACTGAGAAATACCGGGGAGCTGTTTTTT. Translated, it gives CASTSLRNTGELFF. V gene TRBV5-1 combines with J gene TRBJ2-2; D gene uncertain. V was clipped by 6 bases and J by 5 bases, with 14 bases between them. There are 14 residues in the CDR3. Germline CDR1 SGHRS, CDR2 YFSETQ.

The V and J genes are TRBV18 and TRBJ2-5; 8 bases are a match to TRBD1. CDR1 and CDR2 (germline): KGHSH, LQKENI. Germline trimming cut 2 bases from V and 3 bases from J; bases unmatched to any gene: 2. The CDR3 runs to 14 residues. CDR3 region: CASSPVTGEETQYF. The CDR3, as DNA: TGTGCCAGCTCACCAGTGACAGGGGAAGAGACCCAGTACTTC.

This clone occurred a few times. The chain combines TRBV5-4 with TRBJ2-7; no clear D. The V end was cut by 2 bases, the J end by 2 bases, with 8 bases between. The CDR3 is made up of 13 amino acids. Germline-derived CDR1 and CDR2 are SGHNT and YYREEE (reference sequence). CDR3 sequence reads: CASSFPLAYEQYF. The CDR3 DNA follows: TGTGCCAGCAGCTTCCCCCTTGCCTACGAGCAGTACTTC.

This chain connects TRBV13 to TRBJ2-1, with 7 bases fitting TRBD1. J lost 8 bases, V lost 5 bases, and 9 bases had no gene match. CDR1 is PRHDT, CDR2 FYEKMQ, per germline (reference sequence). This CDR3 has 14 amino acids. In nucleotides, the CDR3 is TGTGCCAGCAGCGACCGACAGGGAGAGGATGAGCAGTTCTTC. It specifies CASSDRQGEDEQFF.

This clone occurred once. V gene TRBV28 combines with J gene TRBJ2-1, with D tentatively TRBD2 (7 bases). The germline gives CDR1 MDHEN, CDR2 SYDVKM. The CDR3 totals 16 residues. V was pared by 2 bases and J by 3 bases, with 14 bases between. The CDR3, as DNA: TGTGCCAGCAGTTTAGACGGCGGGGGCTACTACAATGAGCAGTTCTTC. Its translation is CASSLDGGGYYNEQFF.

This chain links TRBV5-8 with TRBJ2-1; 8 nucleotides align to TRBD1. The V segment lost 2 bases and the J segment 2 bases; nucleotides outside the gene matches: 3. Germline-derived CDR1 and CDR2 are SGHTS and YDEGEE. CDR3 length: 15 residues. In DNA form, the CDR3 reads TGTGCCAGCAGCTTCGGGACAGGTACCTACAATGAGCAGTTCTTC. Protein sequence: CASSFGTGTYNEQFF.

This chain joins TRBV5-6 and TRBJ2-2; the match to TRBD2 covers 11 bases. The length of the CDR3 is 16 residues. Unmatched junction bases numbered 7, after V lost 2 bases and J lost 7 bases. Germline CDR1 and CDR2: SGHDT and YYEEEE. The CDR3 DNA is TGTGCCAGCAGCTTTTTAGCGGGAGGGCCGTTCGGGGAGCTGTTTTTT. Encoded protein: CASSFLAGGPFGELFF. The entire variable domain, with the rest obtained from reference TRBV5-6 and TRBJ2-2, is as follows: DAGVTQSPTHLIKTRGQQVTLRCSPKSGHDTVSWYQQALGQGPQFIFQYYEEEERQRGNFPDRFSGHQFPNYSSELNVNALLLGDSALYLCASSFLAGGPFGELFFGEGSRLTVL.